The 9 T cell receptor beta chains presented below share a single source sample, sequenced in a study of T cell responses to AZD1222 COVID-19 vaccine. The data were produced by immunoSEQ multiplex PCR, yet TCRdb's version contains in-frame clones alone and is incomplete. The table shows around 120,000 clones, with roughly 91% occurring only once. Sequenced here: peripheral blood, sampled 28 days after the second AZD1222 dose. Receptors originate from an adult who received the AZD1222 COVID-19 vaccine.

The chain is built from TRBV14 and TRBJ1-2; TRBD1 agrees at 7 bases. V gave up 1 base and J gave up 1 base; unmatched junction bases: 6. CDR3 length: 16 residues. Germline V gives CDR1 SGHDN, CDR2 FVKESK. The CDR3 sequence: CASSQAGTAYNYGYTF. The CDR3 DNA reads as TGTGCCAGCAGCCAAGCTGGGACAGCGTATAACTATGGCTACACCTTC.

The CDR3 DNA is TGTGCCAGCAGTCTTCGGGACTCCGGCGAGCAGTACTTC. Translating it yields CASSLRDSGEQYF. The chain recombines TRBV2 with TRBJ2-7; D possibly corresponds to TRBD2 (6 bases). From germline, CDR1 is SNHLY and CDR2 FYNNEI. The CDR3 consists of 13 residues. The V end was cut by 5 bases, the J end by 6 bases, with 14 bases between. The full variable domain, its missing parts supplied by reference TRBV2 and TRBJ2-7, is EPEVTQTPSHQVTQMGQEVILRCVPISNHLYFYWYRQILGQKVEFLVSFYNNEISEKSEIFDDQFSVERPDGSNFTLKIRSTKLEDSAMYFCASSLRDSGEQYFGPGTRLTVT.

Of note for this clone: The junction differs from germline at one of its ends, possibly a read error. The chain joins TRBV2 to TRBJ1-1, with D possibly TRBD1 on 5 matching bases. The CDR3 consists of 13 residues. Germline CDR1 and CDR2: SNHLY and FYNNEI. CDR3 sequence reads: CASSVVPDTEAFF. The CDR3 nucleotides read TGTGCCAGCAGTGTTGTTCCGGACACCGAAGCTTTCTTT.

The chain employs TRBV12-3 or TRBV12-4 and TRBJ1-1; TRBD1 is a possible D gene (5 bases). The CDR3 is made up of 12 amino acids. Deletions cut 7 bases from V and 8 bases from J, with 14 bases between. CDR3: CASTWGGVEAFF. As DNA, the CDR3 is TGTGCCAGCACCTGGGGCGGGGTGGAAGCTTTCTTT.

The chain links TRBV12-5 to TRBJ2-5; unclear D gene. Per the germline V gene, CDR1 is LGHNT and CDR2 is FRNRAP. V was trimmed by 1 base and J by 4 bases, leaving 10 bases between them. The length of the CDR3 is 14 residues. Here the CDR3 reads CASGLGFPGETQYF. As DNA, the CDR3 is TGTGCTAGTGGTTTGGGTTTCCCCGGAGAGACCCAGTACTTC.

The rearrangement uses TRBV3-1 (or the pseudogene TRBV3-2) and TRBJ2-3; 7 positions match TRBD2. CDR3 length: 16 residues. Trimming cost V 0 bases and J 0 bases; bases outside gene matches: 3. Germline CDR1 reads LGHDT; CDR2 reads YNNKEL (reference sequence). The CDR3 DNA follows: TGTGCCAGCAGCCAAGAGTGGCGGGGGAGCACAGATACGCAGTATTTT. Residues: CASSQEWRGSTDTQYF.

This rearrangement joins TRBV5-4 to TRBJ1-2; 11 positions agree with TRBD1. This CDR3 comprises 15 residues. Germline V CDR1 and CDR2: SGHNT, YYREEE (reference sequence). The V and J ends lost 3 bases and 4 bases, in that order; junction bases with no gene match: 5. The CDR3 sequence: CASSSGTGGAYGYTF. CDR3 DNA sequence: TGTGCCAGCAGCTCCGGGACAGGGGGGGCCTATGGCTACACCTTC.

The chain joins TRBV2 to TRBJ2-1, with 9 bases fitting TRBD2. CDR3 length: 14 residues. Germline-derived CDR1 and CDR2 are SNHLY and FYNNEI. The V gene end was trimmed by 8 bases and the J gene end by 8 bases; junction bases not matched to a gene: 10. CDR3 coding DNA: TGTGCCAGCGGCCCGGGACTAGCACCACATGAGCAGTTCTTC. Amino acid sequence: CASGPGLAPHEQFF.

The chain has TRBV5-1 and TRBJ1-1; D perhaps matches TRBD1 (5 bases). V was clipped by 4 bases and J by 0 bases, with 10 bases between them. Germline CDR1 SGHRS, CDR2 YFSETQ. The CDR3 totals 14 residues. The CDR3 nucleotides are TGCGCCAGCAGCAGGACAACTTTGAACACTGAAGCTTTCTTT. This encodes CASSRTTLNTEAFF.